The rows below give T cell receptor beta chains drawn from one sample of a study of shared clonotypes between healthy human individuals. The method was immunoSEQ multiplex PCR; TCRdb's version includes in-frame clones alone and lacks a portion of them. The sample consists of about 1 million clones, about 75% of them appearing once. Sequenced sample: memory CD4+ T cells sorted from blood. All receptors derive from a man younger than 35 in good health. The CDR3 runs from the conserved cysteine through the conserved F or W. The D gene is left open where the match is weak. Only some rows state a clone size, as once, few, many or a class for expanded clones.

. . TRBJ2-7 TRBV6-6 CASSYLHGGLGEQYF TGTGCCAGCAGTTACCTACACGGAGGCCTGGGCGAGCAGTACTTC
. . TRBJ1-1 TRBV9 CASSVDMLMNTEAFF TGTGCCAGCAGCGTAGACATGTTGATGAACACTGAAGCTTTCTTT
. once TRBJ2-1 TRBV2 CASSPLIDNEQFF TGTGCCAGCAGCCCTCTAATAGACAATGAGCAGTTCTTC
TRBD1 . TRBJ2-2 TRBV7-9 CASSPGPGQGATGELFF TGTGCCAGCAGCCCGGGACCGGGACAGGGGGCAACCGGGGAGCTGTTTTTT
. . TRBJ1-2 TRBV5-1 CASRKLEGQSYGYTF TGCGCCAGCAGAAAGTTAGAAGGACAGAGCTATGGCTACACCTTC
TRBD1 once TRBJ2-6 TRBV7-8 CASSPSKGALRNSGANVLTF TGTGCCAGCAGCCCGAGTAAGGGGGCGCTCCGAAACTCTGGGGCCAACGTCCTGACTTTC
. . TRBJ2-3 TRBV5-6 CASSLNRVVPDTQYF TGTGCCAGCAGCTTAAACAGGGTGGTACCAGATACGCAGTATTTT
. . TRBJ2-7 TRBV7-9 CASSPEGKRNEQYF TGTGCCAGCAGTCCGGAGGGGAAGCGCAACGAGCAGTACTTC
. . TRBJ1-3 TRBV10-1 CASSEEGSGNTIYF TGCGCCAGCAGTGAAGAAGGCTCCGGAAACACCATATATTTT
. . TRBJ2-1 TRBV5-1 CASTPTPGAYNEQFF TGCGCCAGCACCCCGACACCAGGGGCCTACAATGAGCAGTTCTTC
. . TRBJ2-7 TRBV4-1 CASSQDPQLYSYEQYF TGCGCCAGCAGCCAAGATCCGCAGCTTTACTCCTACGAGCAGTACTTC
. . TRBJ1-6 TRBV27 CASSLWRDGSSYNSPLHF TGTGCCAGCAGTTTATGGCGGGACGGCAGCTCCTATAATTCACCCCTCCACTTT
. . TRBJ2-7 TRBV2 CASSREYYEQYF TGTGCCAGCAGCCGAGAATACTACGAGCAGTACTTC
TRBD1 . TRBJ1-5 TRBV2 CASSGQGSNQPQHF TGTGCCAGCAGTGGACAGGGTTCGAATCAGCCCCAGCATTTT
TRBD1 . TRBJ1-1 TRBV5-1 CASRRGGQFEAFF TGCGCCAGCAGAAGAGGGGGCCAATTTGAAGCTTTCTTT
TRBD2 . TRBJ2-1 TRBV29-1 CSVPPPGLADYNEQFF TGCAGCGTTCCGCCCCCGGGACTAGCGGATTACAATGAGCAGTTCTTC
. . TRBJ1-1 TRBV6-5 CASSPQGGRNTEAFF TGTGCCAGCAGCCCGCAAGGGGGGAGGAACACTGAAGCTTTCTTT
. . TRBJ1-6 TRBV6-6 CASSRSGQGNSPLHF TGTGCCAGCAGCCGATCGGGACAAGGAAATTCACCCCTCCACTTT
. . TRBJ1-2 TRBV18 CASSPATGAGYTF TGTGCCAGCTCACCTGCGACCGGGGCTGGCTACACCTTC
TRBD1 . TRBJ1-6 TRBV2 CASSDQGVGSSPLHF TGTGCCAGCAGTGATCAGGGGGTAGGAAGTTCACCCCTCCACTTT
TRBD2 . TRBJ2-5 TRBV5-1 CASSLGVAGDQETQYF TGCGCCAGCAGCCTCGGGGTAGCGGGAGACCAAGAGACCCAGTACTTC
TRBD1 . TRBJ1-2 TRBV4-2 CASSWDRSYGYTF TGTGCCAGCAGTTGGGACAGGAGCTATGGCTACACCTTC
TRBD1 . TRBJ2-7 TRBV20-1 CSARGQGEQYF TGCAGTGCTAGAGGACAGGGCGAGCAGTACTTC
. . TRBJ1-2 TRBV7-8 CASSLERVVLGYTF TGTGCCAGCAGCTTAGAACGCGTCGTCTTAGGCTACACCTTC
. . TRBJ1-1 TRBV13 CASSRIQGTEAFF TGTGCCAGCAGCCGTATTCAGGGCACTGAAGCTTTCTTT
. . TRBJ2-7 TRBV10-3 CAISVGSQSSYEQYF TGTGCCATCAGTGTCGGGTCCCAGAGCTCCTACGAGCAGTACTTC
. . TRBJ2-7 TRBV7-2 CASSPDGRYEQYF TGTGCCAGCAGCCCGGACGGACGGTACGAGCAGTACTTC
. . TRBJ1-2 TRBV10-3 CAISDGERGGYTF TGTGCCATCAGTGATGGGGAGAGGGGTGGCTACACCTTC
. . TRBJ1-2 TRBV18 CASSPVGQNYGYTF TGTGCCAGCTCACCTGTAGGACAGAACTATGGCTACACCTTC